What follows describes a single TCR beta chain. Its antigen is unknown. PCR amplification relied on 60 Vbeta primers (plus 13 Jbeta primers). Sequencing used immunoSEQ multiplex PCR; TCRdb keeps in-frame clones, though not all of them. The profile covers 90,000 to 150,000 clones, with more than 60% appearing a single time and 4% to 5% taken by the ten largest. Looked up from germline, CDR1 is SGHAT and CDR2 is FQDESV (reference sequence). V lost 5 bases and J 4 bases, leaving 9 bases between the germline ends. This CDR3 comprises 13 residues. The data were taken from a study of cytomegalovirus exposure and HLA in healthy donors. Study results and caveats: Among immune exposure information, only CMV serostatus was available. An apparent linkage of common viral pathogens to several of the most significant clusters emerged in a later analysis. The study recorded 150 to 200 TCR beta chains that were cytomegalovirus-associated. Analyses of presence and absence presupposed an approximately uniform sequencing depth across donors.

Material for sequencing was PBMCs. The chain recombines TRBV11-1 with TRBJ1-5; D is possibly TRBD1 (6 bases). This clonotype was sampled from a woman between 40 and 50 years old in good health and CMV-seronegative. The CDR3 sequence: CASSATGNQPQHF. The CDR3 DNA sequence: TGTGCCAGCAGCGCTACAGGGAATCAGCCCCAGCATTTT.